A single TCR beta chain is shown here with its context. These data originate in a study of blood T cell repertoires in COVID-19. Some clones are missing from TCRdb's copy, which holds only in-frame ones; the method was immunoSEQ multiplex PCR. The sample gives about 44,000 clones, about 80% of which show up once; around 44% is in the top ten. The CDR3 spans 16 residues. The V end lost 5 bases, the J end lost 4 bases, and 17 bases lay between the germline ends. CDR1 is PRHDT and CDR2 is FYEKMQ in the germline V gene (reference sequence). The chain is built from TRBV13 and TRBJ1-4; tentative D call: TRBD1 (5 bases). Specimen: peripheral blood. The receptor comes from a human donor in a cohort sampled during active COVID-19. The DNA of the CDR3 is TGTGCCAGCAGCGGGCGTCAGGGTGGCGATAATGAAAAACTGTTTTTT. This gives the protein CASSGRQGGDNEKLFF.